These T cell receptor beta chains were read from a single sample in a study of shared clonotypes between healthy human individuals. Data came from immunoSEQ multiplex PCR; TCRdb stores just in-frame clones and leaves some out. The sample lists about 2,100,000 clones, 90% to 95% occurring once. The sequenced sample was naive CD8+ T cells from PBMCs. The origin of the receptors is a man younger than 35 in good health. Some clones in this sample may be carry-over from other donors' samples. The CDR3 runs from the conserved cysteine through the conserved F or W. A D gene is named only where the DNA matches it firmly. Clone size is stated in some rows and not others, as once, few, many or a class when expanded.

V	size	D	J	CDR3	DNA
TRBV19	once	-	TRBJ2-1	CASSIRSIDNEQFF	TGTGCCAGTAGTATCAGGTCCATTGACAATGAGCAGTTCTTC
TRBV30	-	TRBD2	TRBJ2-1	CAWSVLGLAAPSYYNEQFF	TGTGCCTGGAGTGTACTGGGACTAGCGGCCCCAAGCTATTACAATGAGCAGTTCTTC
TRBV29-1	few	TRBD1	TRBJ1-1	CSVEVVNRGEAFF	TGCAGCGTTGAAGTCGTAAACAGGGGAGAAGCTTTCTTT
TRBV5-8	-	-	TRBJ2-7	CASRMAGAYEQYF	TGTGCCAGCAGGATGGCAGGGGCCTACGAGCAGTACTTC
TRBV27	-	TRBD2	TRBJ2-3	CASSLPSLAGWVDTQYF	TGTGCCAGCAGTTTACCCTCCCTAGCGGGATGGGTGGATACGCAGTATTTT
TRBV28	-	TRBD2	TRBJ2-7	CASSHRPGLGVEQYF	TGTGCCAGCAGCCACCGACCGGGACTAGGCGTCGAGCAGTACTTC
TRBV4-1	-	TRBD2	TRBJ2-5	CASSQEGLAGGETQYF	TGCGCCAGCAGCCAAGAGGGACTAGCGGGAGGAGAGACCCAGTACTTC
TRBV27	-	TRBD1	TRBJ1-3	CASSGDREDTIYF	TGTGCCAGCAGTGGAGACAGGGAGGACACCATATATTTT
TRBV7-2	-	-	TRBJ2-7	CASSTRSSYEQYF	TGTGCCAGCAGTACACGCAGCTCCTACGAGCAGTACTTC
TRBV28	-	-	TRBJ2-7	CAGSGSEINRQYF	TGTGCCGGATCCGGGAGTGAGATCAACCGGCAGTACTTC
TRBV28	-	TRBD1	TRBJ1-4	CASRPDRGATNEKLFF	TGTGCCAGCAGGCCGGACAGGGGAGCAACTAATGAAAAACTGTTTTTT
TRBV15	-	-	TRBJ2-7	CATSIGVRTPAYEQYF	TGTGCCACCAGCATTGGGGTACGGACACCGGCCTACGAGCAGTACTTC
TRBV28	-	-	TRBJ2-3	CASSLVQEVHTQYF	TGTGCCAGCAGTTTGGTCCAGGAAGTTCATACGCAGTATTTT
TRBV28	-	-	TRBJ1-1	CASGGMNTEAFF	TGTGCCAGCGGGGGAATGAACACTGAAGCTTTCTTT
TRBV2	-	TRBD2	TRBJ2-3	CASKWTSGRTDTQYF	TGTGCCAGCAAGTGGACTAGCGGGAGAACAGATACGCAGTATTTT
TRBV9	-	TRBD2	TRBJ2-7	CASSVAAGGLYEQYF	TGTGCCAGCAGCGTAGCAGCGGGAGGTTTATACGAGCAGTACTTC
TRBV27	-	-	TRBJ2-7	CASMGASYEQYF	TGTGCCAGCATGGGGGCTAGCTACGAGCAGTACTTC
TRBV11-2	-	-	TRBJ1-2	CASSPRGMYYGYTF	TGTGCCAGCAGCCCTCGGGGGATGTACTATGGCTACACCTTC
TRBV9	-	-	TRBJ2-3	CASSATGASTDTQYF	TGTGCCAGCAGCGCTACAGGAGCTAGCACAGATACGCAGTATTTT
TRBV6-6	-	TRBD2	TRBJ2-5	CASSYSAGGQETQYF	TGTGCCAGCAGTTACTCCGCGGGAGGCCAAGAGACCCAGTACTTC
TRBV29-1	-	-	TRBJ2-6	CSVSGLSGANVLTF	TGCAGCGTTTCAGGGCTCTCTGGGGCCAACGTCCTGACTTTC
TRBV5-6	-	TRBD1	TRBJ1-4	CASSRKGAYEKLFF	TGTGCCAGCAGTCGGAAGGGGGCGTATGAAAAACTGTTTTTT
TRBV6-5	-	TRBD2	TRBJ2-5	CASSYGLGDSTQYF	TGTGCCAGCAGTTACGGACTAGGAGATTCGACCCAGTACTTC
TRBV28	-	TRBD2	TRBJ2-1	CASSLRAREVWGYNEQFF	TGTGCCAGCAGCTTACGGGCTCGGGAGGTCTGGGGCTACAATGAGCAGTTCTTC
TRBV7-8	-	TRBD1	TRBJ2-5	CASSSHGTEETQYF	TGTGCCAGCAGCTCGCACGGGACAGAAGAGACCCAGTACTTC
TRBV7-9	-	TRBD2	TRBJ2-5	CASSLGGTSGLQETQYF	TGTGCCAGCAGCTTAGGGGGGACTAGCGGCCTTCAAGAGACCCAGTACTTC
TRBV6-5	-	-	TRBJ2-3	CASSYGPDTQYF	TGTGCCAGCAGTTACGGGCCAGATACGCAGTATTTT
TRBV7-9	-	TRBD2	TRBJ2-2	CASSSGLAGPNTGELFF	TGTGCCAGCAGCTCCGGACTAGCGGGACCAAACACCGGGGAGCTGTTTTTT
TRBV27	-	-	TRBJ2-2	CASSFGTGGELFF	TGTGCCAGCAGTTTCGGGACCGGCGGGGAGCTGTTTTTT
TRBV5-8	-	-	TRBJ2-5	CASSLFVKFGLYQETQYF	TGTGCCAGCAGCTTGTTTGTGAAGTTCGGCCTGTACCAAGAGACCCAGTACTTC
TRBV11-2	-	-	TRBJ2-3	CASSVGGSSTDTQYF	TGTGCCAGCAGCGTCGGGGGCTCTAGCACAGATACGCAGTATTTT
TRBV27	-	TRBD1	TRBJ2-7	CASSRTGGYYEQYF	TGTGCCAGCAGTAGAACAGGGGGCTACTACGAGCAGTACTTC
TRBV7-9	-	-	TRBJ2-1	CASSFGGSSYNEQFF	TGTGCCAGCAGCTTTGGGGGTAGCTCCTACAATGAGCAGTTCTTC
TRBV11-1	-	TRBD2	TRBJ2-7	CASSWGAGEAYEQYF	TGTGCCAGCAGCTGGGGAGCGGGAGAAGCCTACGAGCAGTACTTC
TRBV2	-	-	TRBJ2-7	CASSERSTASYEQYF	TGTGCCAGCAGTGAAAGGTCTACGGCCTCCTACGAGCAGTACTTC
TRBV27	-	TRBD2	TRBJ2-7	CASSPLAESYEQYF	TGTGCCAGCAGTCCCCTAGCGGAATCCTACGAGCAGTACTTC
TRBV4-3	-	-	TRBJ1-1	CASSQDSRDRSTEAFF	TGCGCCAGCAGCCAAGATTCCAGGGATCGGTCCACTGAAGCTTTCTTT
TRBV6-1	-	-	TRBJ2-7	CASSEGTVTYEQYF	TGTGCCAGCAGTGAAGGGACGGTTACCTACGAGCAGTACTTC
TRBV11-3	-	TRBD1	TRBJ1-1	CASSPRGPATEAFF	TGTGCCAGCAGCCCCAGGGGGCCGGCCACTGAAGCTTTCTTT
TRBV19	-	-	TRBJ1-5	CASSAQGKAQPQHF	TGTGCCAGTAGTGCCCAGGGGAAGGCTCAGCCCCAGCATTTT
TRBV5-1	-	TRBD2	TRBJ2-7	CASSALPGLAGHEQYF	TGCGCCAGCAGCGCACTACCGGGACTAGCGGGACACGAGCAGTACTTC